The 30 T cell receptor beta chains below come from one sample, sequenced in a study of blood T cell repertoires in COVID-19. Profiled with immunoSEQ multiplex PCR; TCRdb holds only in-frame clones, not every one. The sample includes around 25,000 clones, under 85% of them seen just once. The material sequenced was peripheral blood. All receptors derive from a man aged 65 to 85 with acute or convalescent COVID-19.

CDR3 in DNA: TGTGCCAGCAGTCCTCCAGCGGGAGGGCGAGTGCATGAGCAGTTCTTC. Translating it yields CASSPPAGGRVHEQFF. This rearrangement joins TRBV28 to TRBJ2-1, with 10 bases lining up with TRBD2. The germline V gene has CDR1 MDHEN and CDR2 SYDVKM. V lost 5 bases to trimming and J lost 8 bases; unmatched junction nucleotides: 12. The CDR3 is 16 amino acids.

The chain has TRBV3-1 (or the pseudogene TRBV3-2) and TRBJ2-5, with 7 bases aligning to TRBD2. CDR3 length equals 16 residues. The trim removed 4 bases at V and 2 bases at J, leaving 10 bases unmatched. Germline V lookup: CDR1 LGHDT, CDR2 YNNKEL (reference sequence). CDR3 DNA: TGTGCCAGCAGCCCCCGAAGCGGACTAGTACAAGAGACCCAGTACTTC. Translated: CASSPRSGLVQETQYF.

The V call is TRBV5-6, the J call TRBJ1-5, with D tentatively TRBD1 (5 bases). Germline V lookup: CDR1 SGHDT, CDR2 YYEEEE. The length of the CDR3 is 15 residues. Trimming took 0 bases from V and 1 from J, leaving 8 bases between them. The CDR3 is CASSLAGLSNQPQHF. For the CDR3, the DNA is TGTGCCAGCAGCTTGGCAGGGTTAAGCAATCAGCCCCAGCATTTT.

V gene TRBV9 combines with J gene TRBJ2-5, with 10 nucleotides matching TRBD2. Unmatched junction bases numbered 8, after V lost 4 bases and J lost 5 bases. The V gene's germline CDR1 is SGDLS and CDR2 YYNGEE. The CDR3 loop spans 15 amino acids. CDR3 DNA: TGTGCCAGCAGCCCTGTAGCGGGGGGCGGGGAGACCCAGTACTTC. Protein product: CASSPVAGGGETQYF.

The CDR3 reads CASSLYEDNEKLFF. The CDR3 DNA sequence: TGTGCCAGCAGTTTATATGAGGATAATGAAAAACTGTTTTTT. The rearrangement joins TRBV27 to TRBJ1-4, with unresolved D. Germline V lookup: CDR1 MNHEY, CDR2 SMNVEV (reference sequence). V gave up 1 base and J gave up 4 bases, with 7 bases separating them. This CDR3 region has 14 residues.

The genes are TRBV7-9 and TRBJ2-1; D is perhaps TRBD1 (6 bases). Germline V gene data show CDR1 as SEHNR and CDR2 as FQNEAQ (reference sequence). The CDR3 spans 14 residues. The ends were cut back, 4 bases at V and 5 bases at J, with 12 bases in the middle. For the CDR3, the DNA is TGTGCCAGCAGCTCCCTGGACAGCAACAATGAGCAGTTCTTC. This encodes CASSSLDSNNEQFF. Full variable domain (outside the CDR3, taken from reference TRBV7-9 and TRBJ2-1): DTGVSQNPRHKITKRGQNVTFRCDPISEHNRLYWYRQTLGQGPEFLTYFQNEAQLEKSRLLSDRFSAERPKGSFSTLEIQRTEQGDSAMYLCASSSLDSNNEQFFGPGTRLTVL.

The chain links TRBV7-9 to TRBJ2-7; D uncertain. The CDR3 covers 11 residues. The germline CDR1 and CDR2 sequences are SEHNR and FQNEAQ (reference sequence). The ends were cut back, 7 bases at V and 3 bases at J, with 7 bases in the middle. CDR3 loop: CASTAVYEQYF. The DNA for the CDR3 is TGTGCCAGCACGGCGGTCTACGAGCAGTACTTC.

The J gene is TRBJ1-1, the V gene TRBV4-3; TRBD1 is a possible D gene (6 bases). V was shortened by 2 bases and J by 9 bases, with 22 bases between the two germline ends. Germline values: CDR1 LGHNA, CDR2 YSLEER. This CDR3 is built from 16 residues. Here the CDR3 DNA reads TGCGCCAGCAGCCAATTCGTTCAAGGGGGTGAGGGTAAAGCTTTCTTT. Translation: CASSQFVQGGEGKAFF.

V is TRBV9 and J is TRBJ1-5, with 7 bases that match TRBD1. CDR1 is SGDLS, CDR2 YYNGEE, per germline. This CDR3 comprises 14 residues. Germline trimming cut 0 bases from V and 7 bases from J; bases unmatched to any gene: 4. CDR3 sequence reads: CASSVGQGSQPQHF. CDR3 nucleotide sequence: TGTGCCAGCAGCGTAGGACAGGGATCCCAGCCCCAGCATTTT.

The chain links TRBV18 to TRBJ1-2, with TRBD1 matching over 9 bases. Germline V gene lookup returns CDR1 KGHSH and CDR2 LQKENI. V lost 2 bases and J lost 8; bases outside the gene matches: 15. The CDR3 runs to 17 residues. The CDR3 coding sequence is TGTGCCAGCTCACCATCGGGACAGGGCCCCTCGAAGGGCGGCTACACCTTC. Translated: CASSPSGQGPSKGGYTF.

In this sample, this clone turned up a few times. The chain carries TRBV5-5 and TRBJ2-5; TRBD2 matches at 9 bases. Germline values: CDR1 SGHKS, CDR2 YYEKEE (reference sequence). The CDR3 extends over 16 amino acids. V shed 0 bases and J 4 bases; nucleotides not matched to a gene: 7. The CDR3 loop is CASSLASGDLRETQYF. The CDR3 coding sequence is TGTGCCAGCAGCTTGGCTAGCGGGGACCTTCGAGAGACCCAGTACTTC.

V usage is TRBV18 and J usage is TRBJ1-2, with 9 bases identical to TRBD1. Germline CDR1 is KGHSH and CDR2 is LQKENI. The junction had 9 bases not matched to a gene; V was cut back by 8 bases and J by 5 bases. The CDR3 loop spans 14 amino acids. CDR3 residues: CASAPGTGSYGYTF. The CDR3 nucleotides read TGTGCCAGCGCGCCCGGGACAGGGAGTTATGGCTACACCTTC.

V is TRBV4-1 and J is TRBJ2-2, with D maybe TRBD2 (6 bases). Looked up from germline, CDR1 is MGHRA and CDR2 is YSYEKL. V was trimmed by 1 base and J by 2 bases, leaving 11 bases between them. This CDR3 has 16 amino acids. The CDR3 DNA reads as TGCGCCAGCAGCCAAGCTGCGGGACGAAACACCGGGGAGCTGTTTTTT. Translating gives CASSQAAGRNTGELFF.

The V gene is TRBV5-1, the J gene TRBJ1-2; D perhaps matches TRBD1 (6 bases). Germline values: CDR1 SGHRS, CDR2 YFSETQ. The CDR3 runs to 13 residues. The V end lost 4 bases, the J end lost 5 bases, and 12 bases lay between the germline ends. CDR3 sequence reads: CASSIDRSYGYTF. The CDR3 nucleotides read TGCGCCAGCAGCATCGACAGGTCATATGGCTACACCTTC.

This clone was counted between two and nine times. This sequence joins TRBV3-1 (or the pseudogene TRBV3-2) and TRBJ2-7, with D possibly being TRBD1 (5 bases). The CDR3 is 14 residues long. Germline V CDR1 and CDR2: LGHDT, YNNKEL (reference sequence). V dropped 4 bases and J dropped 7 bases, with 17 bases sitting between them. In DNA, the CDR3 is TGTGCCAGCAGCCGTCAAGGGGCCCTTGGGGAGCAGTACTTC. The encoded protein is CASSRQGALGEQYF.

Here the CDR3 DNA reads TGCGCCAGCAGCTTGAAAGGGGGCGAGAACTATGGCTACACCTTC. It is translated as CASSLKGGENYGYTF. The chain employs TRBV5-1 and TRBJ1-2; 7 bases agree with TRBD1. With V trimmed by 1 base and J by 2 bases, 5 bases remained unmatched. The CDR3 loop spans 15 amino acids. The germline V gene has CDR1 SGHRS and CDR2 YFSETQ.

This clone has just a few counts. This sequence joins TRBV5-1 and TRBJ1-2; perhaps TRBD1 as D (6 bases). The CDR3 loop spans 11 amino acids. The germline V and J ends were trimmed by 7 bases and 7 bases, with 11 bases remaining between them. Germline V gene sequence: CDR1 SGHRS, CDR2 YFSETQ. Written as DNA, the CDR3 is TGCGCCAGCCAGGGGCGAGGTGGCTACACCTTC. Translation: CASQGRGGYTF.

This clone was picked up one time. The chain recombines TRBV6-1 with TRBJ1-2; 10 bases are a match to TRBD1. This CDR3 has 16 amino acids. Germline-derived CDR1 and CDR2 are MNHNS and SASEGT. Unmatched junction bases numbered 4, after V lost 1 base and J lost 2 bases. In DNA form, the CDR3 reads TGTGCCAGCAGTGAAGTTGGGACAGGGGCGAACTATGGCTACACCTTC. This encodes CASSEVGTGANYGYTF.

The CDR3 nucleotides read TGTGCCAGCGGGCCCAGGGCGGCTCGCTCCTACAATGAGCAGTTCTTC. Its translation is CASGPRAARSYNEQFF. V gene TRBV9 combines with J gene TRBJ2-1; possibly TRBD1 for D (5 bases). The CDR3 contains 16 residues. Germline loops: CDR1 SGDLS, CDR2 YYNGEE. V lost 7 bases to trimming and J lost 0 bases, with 17 bases between them.

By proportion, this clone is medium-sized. The CDR3 DNA is TGTGCCACCAGCAGAGATGAGGACGAGCAGTACTTC. Translation gives CATSRDEDEQYF. This chain uses TRBV15 with TRBJ2-7; D gene unclear. Germline assignment: CDR1 LNHNV and CDR2 YYDKDF (reference sequence). This CDR3 has 12 residues. The V gene lost 0 bases and the J gene lost 5 bases, with 5 bases spanning the gap.

The CDR3 DNA sequence: TGTGCCAGCAGCTTTACAGGGGCCTACGAGCAGTACTTC. This gives the protein CASSFTGAYEQYF. The genes are TRBV5-4 and TRBJ2-7; 7 positions match TRBD1. The germline V gene has CDR1 SGHNT and CDR2 YYREEE (reference sequence). Trimming at V came to 2 bases and at J to 2 bases, leaving 1 base not matched to a gene. This CDR3 contains 13 residues. Looking up the rest from reference TRBV5-4 and TRBJ2-7 gives the full variable domain: ETGVTQSPTHLIKTRGQQVTLRCSSQSGHNTVSWYQQALGQGPQFIFQYYREEENGRGNFPPRFSGLQFPNYSSELNVNALELDDSALYLCASSFTGAYEQYFGPGTRLTVT.

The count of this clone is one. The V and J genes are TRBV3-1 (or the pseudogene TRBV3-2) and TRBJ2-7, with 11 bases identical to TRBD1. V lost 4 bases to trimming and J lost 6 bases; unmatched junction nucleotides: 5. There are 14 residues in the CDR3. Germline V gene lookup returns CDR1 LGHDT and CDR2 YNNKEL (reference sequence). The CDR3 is CASSPRDRGGEQYF. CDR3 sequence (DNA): TGTGCCAGCAGCCCCCGGGACAGGGGGGGCGAGCAGTACTTC.

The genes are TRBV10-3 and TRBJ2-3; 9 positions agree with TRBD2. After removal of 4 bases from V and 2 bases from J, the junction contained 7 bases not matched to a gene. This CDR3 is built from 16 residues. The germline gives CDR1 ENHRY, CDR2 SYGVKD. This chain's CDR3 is CAISGQLAGHTDTQYF. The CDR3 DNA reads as TGTGCCATCAGTGGCCAGCTAGCGGGGCACACAGATACGCAGTATTTT.

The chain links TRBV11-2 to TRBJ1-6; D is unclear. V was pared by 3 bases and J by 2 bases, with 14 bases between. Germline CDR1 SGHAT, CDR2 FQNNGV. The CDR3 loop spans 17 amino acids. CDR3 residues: CASSFQGGRTYNSPLHF. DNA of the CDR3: TGTGCCAGCAGCTTTCAAGGAGGAAGGACCTATAATTCACCCCTCCACTTT.

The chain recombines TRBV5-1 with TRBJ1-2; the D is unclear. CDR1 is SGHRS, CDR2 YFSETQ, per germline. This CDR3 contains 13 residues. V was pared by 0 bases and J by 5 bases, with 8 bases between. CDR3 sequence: CASSLDSTYGYTF. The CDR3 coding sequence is TGCGCCAGCAGCTTGGACAGCACGTATGGCTACACCTTC.

The CDR3 DNA follows: TGTGCCAGTGTGGGAAGGAGGAGGGAGCTGTTTTTT. It yields the protein CASVGRRRELFF. The V and J genes are TRBV27 and TRBJ2-2, with TRBD2 as a possible D gene (5 bases). CDR3 length: 12 residues. Germline-derived CDR1 and CDR2 are MNHEY and SMNVEV (reference sequence). Trimming took off 9 bases at V and 9 bases at J, with 14 bases between the two ends.

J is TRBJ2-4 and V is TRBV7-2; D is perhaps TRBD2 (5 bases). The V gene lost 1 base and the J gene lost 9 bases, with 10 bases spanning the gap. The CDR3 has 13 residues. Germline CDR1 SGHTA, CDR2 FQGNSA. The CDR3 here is CASSLEVDSIQYF. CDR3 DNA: TGTGCCAGCAGCTTAGAAGTGGACTCCATTCAGTACTTC.

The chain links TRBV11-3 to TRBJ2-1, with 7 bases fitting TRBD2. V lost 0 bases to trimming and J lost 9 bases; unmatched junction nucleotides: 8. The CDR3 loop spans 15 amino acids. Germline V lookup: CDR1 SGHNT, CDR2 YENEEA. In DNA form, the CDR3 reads TGTGCCAGCAGCTTAGATCTCCAGCGGGACGGTGAGCAGTTCTTC. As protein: CASSLDLQRDGEQFF. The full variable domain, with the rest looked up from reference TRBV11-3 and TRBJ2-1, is EAGVVQSPRYKIIEKKQPVAFWCNPISGHNTLYWYLQNLGQGPELLIRYENEEAVDDSQLPKDRFSAERLKGVDSTLKIQPAELGDSAVYLCASSLDLQRDGEQFFGPGTRLTVL.

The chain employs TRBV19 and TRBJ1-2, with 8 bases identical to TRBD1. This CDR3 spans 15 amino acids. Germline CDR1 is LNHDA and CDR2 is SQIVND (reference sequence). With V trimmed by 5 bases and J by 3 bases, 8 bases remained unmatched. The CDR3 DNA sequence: TGTGCCAGTAGTGTCCAGACAGGGGCTCACTATGGCTACACCTTC. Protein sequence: CASSVQTGAHYGYTF.

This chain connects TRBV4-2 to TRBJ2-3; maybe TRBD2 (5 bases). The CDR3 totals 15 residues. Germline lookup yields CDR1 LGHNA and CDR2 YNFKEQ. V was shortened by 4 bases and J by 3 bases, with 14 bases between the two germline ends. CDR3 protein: CASSLYMTTTDTQYF. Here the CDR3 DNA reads TGTGCCAGCAGCCTATACATGACTACAACAGATACGCAGTATTTT.